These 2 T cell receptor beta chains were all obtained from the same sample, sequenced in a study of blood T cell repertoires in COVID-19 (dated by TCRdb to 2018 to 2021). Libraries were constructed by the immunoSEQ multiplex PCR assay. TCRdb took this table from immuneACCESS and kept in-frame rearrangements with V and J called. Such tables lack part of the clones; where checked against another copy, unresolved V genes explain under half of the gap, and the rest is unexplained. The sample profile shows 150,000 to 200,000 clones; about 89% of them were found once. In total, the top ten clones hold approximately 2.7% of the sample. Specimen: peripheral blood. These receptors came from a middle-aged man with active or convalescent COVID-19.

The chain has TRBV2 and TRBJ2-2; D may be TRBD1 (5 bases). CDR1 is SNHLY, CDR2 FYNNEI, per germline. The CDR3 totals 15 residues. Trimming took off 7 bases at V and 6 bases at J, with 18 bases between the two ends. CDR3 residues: CASTPGAGRSGELFF. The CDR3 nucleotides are TGTGCCAGCACCCCTGGTGCAGGGCGCTCCGGGGAGCTGTTTTTT.

The CDR3 reads CASRSGLFNEQFF. DNA of the CDR3: TGTGCCAGCAGGTCGGGACTCTTCAATGAGCAGTTCTTC. The chain carries TRBV2 and TRBJ2-1; a possible D gene is TRBD2 (6 bases). This CDR3 is built from 13 residues. Germline-derived CDR1 and CDR2 are SNHLY and FYNNEI. Trimming took off 6 bases at V and 6 bases at J, with 12 bases between the two ends.